This T cell receptor (beta chain) was sequenced for a study of healthy donors' naive CD4 and CD8 T cells (dated by TCRdb to 2014 to 2015). With respect to the entire study: The donors were selected to cover three age groups of six people each (20-25, 40-50 and 60-70 years), had a mean age of around 46, and were half female. To check how TCR variation relates to lineage commitment, the researchers sequenced rearranged TCR alpha and beta chains taken from naive CD4+ and CD8+ T cells. The donors were HLA-typed by sequencing at HLA-A, -B, -C, -DRB1, -DQB1 and -DPB1, using the SBTexcellerator protocol, an ABI3130xl analyzer and SBTengine software. Peripheral blood mononuclear cells were obtained from 18 unrelated, healthy individuals. The TCR alpha libraries followed the same workflow as the beta chain, except for a newly designed primer set that covered all functional IMGT alpha gene variants. Study-level results and caveats: Naive CD4+ and CD8+ cells reportedly showed biased usage of most V and J gene segments, and this bias was consistent across donors and independent of HLA genotype. Because alpha and beta chains were sequenced in bulk and could not be paired, the effects of the two chains in combination were not assessed. Possible repertoire bias arising from homeostatic proliferation of naive T cells was not directly addressed. In both chains, CD4+ lineage was associated with a positively charged CDR3, and CD8+ lineage was associated with a negatively charged CDR3. Taken together, V genes, J genes and CDR3 charge appeared to account for around 13% of the variance in CD4/CD8 propensity, mostly acting in an additive way.

The reads were generated on a 454 GS FLX Titanium. A previously published linear amplification protocol was used to build TCR libraries from around 460 ng of total RNA. Sequencing was carried out on the Roche/454 Genome Sequencer using Titanium chemistry. The study's own analysis went as follows. Under 90,000 rearranged TCR alpha transcripts were sequenced from several of the healthy donors. Duplicate transcripts were removed, and unique TCR clonotypes were defined by the CDR3 junction according to IMGT nomenclature. In R 2.13.0, logistic regression modeled CD4 versus CD8 status on V and J genes, adjusting for donor effects, with Bonferroni correction for multiple testing. Using fastp at Q25 and MiXCR, TCRdb reprocessed the public reads and kept productive beta chains. Every CDR3 protein is listed once, alongside the most common genes and DNA of its rows. Here the V and J calls rest on TCRdb's processing, not on the authors' analysis. Counted in this sample were about 180,000 distinct CDR3 sequences; 65% to 80% of them appeared once. 2% to 2.5% of the sample is taken by the ten largest.

A word on this clonotype: Its antigen is currently not known. Base qualities are not provided; no much larger clone lies one nucleotide away.

Looking up the germline V gene yields CDR1 MNHEY and CDR2 SVGAGI. At the junction V is shortened by 5 bases and J by 6 bases, with 11 bases in between. The CDR3, from cysteine to phenylalanine, totals 12 residues. Of all the DNA, just the CDR3 is kept, 36 bases in frame from base 1. Cells with a CD4+CD8-CD45RO-CD45RA+ profile were isolated by FACS and defined as naive CD4+ T cells, and those with a CD8+CD4-CD45RA+CD27bright profile were defined as naive CD8+ T cells. The antibodies used for sorting targeted CD4 (RPA-T4), CD8 (SK1), CD27 (O323), CD45RA (HI100) and CD45RO (UCHL1). The TCR sequence derives from a pool of human donors in good health; the sample pools cells from several healthy donors. The sample taken for sequencing was naive CD4+ and CD8+ T cells sorted from blood, pooled from several donors. The sample's cell subset or site label, in plain terms: FACS-sorted naive CD4+ (CD45RO-CD45RA+) and naive CD8+ (CD45RA+CD27bright) T cells. The chain uses TRBV6-5 and TRBJ2-7; the D segment is perhaps TRBD1 or TRBD2, each sharing 5 matched bases. The CDR3 loop reads CASSPSGREQYF. The DNA reads as follows: TGTGCCAGCAGTCCCTCGGGGCGCGAGCAGTACTTC.